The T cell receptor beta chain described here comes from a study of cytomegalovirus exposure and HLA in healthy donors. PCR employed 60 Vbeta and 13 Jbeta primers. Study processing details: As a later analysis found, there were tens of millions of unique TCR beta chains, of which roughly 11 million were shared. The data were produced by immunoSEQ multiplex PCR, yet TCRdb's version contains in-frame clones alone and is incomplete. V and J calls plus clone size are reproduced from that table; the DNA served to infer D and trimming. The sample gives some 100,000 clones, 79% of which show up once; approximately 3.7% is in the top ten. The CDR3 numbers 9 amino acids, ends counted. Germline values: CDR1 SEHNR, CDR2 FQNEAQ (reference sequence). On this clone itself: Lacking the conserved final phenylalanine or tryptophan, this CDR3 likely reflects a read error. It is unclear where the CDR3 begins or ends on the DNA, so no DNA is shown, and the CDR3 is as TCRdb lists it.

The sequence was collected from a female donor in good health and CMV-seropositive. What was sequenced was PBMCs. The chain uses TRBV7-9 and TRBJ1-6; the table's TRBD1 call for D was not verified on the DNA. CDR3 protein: CASSFRRGT.